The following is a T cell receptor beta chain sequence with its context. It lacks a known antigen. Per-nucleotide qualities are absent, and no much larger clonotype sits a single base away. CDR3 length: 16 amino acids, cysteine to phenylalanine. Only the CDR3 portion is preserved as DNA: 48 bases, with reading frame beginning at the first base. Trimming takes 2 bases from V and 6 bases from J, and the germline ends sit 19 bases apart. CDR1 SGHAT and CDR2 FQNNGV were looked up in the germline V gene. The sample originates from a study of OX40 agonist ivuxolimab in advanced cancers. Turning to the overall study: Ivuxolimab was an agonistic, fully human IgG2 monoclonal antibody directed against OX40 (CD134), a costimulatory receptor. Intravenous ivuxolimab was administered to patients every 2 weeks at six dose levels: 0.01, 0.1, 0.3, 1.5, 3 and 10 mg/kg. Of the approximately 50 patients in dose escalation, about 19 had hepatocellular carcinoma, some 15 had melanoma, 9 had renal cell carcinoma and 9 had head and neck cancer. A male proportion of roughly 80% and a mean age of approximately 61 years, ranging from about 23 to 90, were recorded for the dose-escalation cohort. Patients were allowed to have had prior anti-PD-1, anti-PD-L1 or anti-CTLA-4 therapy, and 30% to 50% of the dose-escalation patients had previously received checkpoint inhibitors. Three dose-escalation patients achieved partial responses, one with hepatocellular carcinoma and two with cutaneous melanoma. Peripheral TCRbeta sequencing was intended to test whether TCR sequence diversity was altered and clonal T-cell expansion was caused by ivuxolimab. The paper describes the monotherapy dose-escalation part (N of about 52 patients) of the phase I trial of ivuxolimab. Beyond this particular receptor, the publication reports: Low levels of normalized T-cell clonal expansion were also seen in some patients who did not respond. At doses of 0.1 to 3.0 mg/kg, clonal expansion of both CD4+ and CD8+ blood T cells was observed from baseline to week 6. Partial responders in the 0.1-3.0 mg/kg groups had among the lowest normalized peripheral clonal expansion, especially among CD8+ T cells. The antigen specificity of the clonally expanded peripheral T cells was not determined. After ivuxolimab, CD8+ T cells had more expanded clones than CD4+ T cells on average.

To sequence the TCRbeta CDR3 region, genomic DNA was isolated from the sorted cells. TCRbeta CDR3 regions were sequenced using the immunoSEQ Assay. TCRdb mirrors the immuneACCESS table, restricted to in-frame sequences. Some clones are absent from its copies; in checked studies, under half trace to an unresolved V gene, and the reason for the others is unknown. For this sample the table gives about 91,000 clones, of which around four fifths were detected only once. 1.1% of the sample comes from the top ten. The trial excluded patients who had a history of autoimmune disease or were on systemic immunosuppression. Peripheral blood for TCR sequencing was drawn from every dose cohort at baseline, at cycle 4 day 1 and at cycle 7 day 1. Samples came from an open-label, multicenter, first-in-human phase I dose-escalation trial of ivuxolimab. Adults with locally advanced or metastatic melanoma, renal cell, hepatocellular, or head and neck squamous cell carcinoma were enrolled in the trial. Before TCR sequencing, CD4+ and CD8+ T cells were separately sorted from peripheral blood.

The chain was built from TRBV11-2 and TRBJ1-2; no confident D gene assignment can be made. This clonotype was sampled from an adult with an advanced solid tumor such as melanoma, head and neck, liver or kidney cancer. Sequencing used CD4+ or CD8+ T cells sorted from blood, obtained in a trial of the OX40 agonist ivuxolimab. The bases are TGTGCCAGCAGCTTAAGAGGAGACACCCTTTTTCATGGCTACACCTTC. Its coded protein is CASSLRGDTLFHGYTF. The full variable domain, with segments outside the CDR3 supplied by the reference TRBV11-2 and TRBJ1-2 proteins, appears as EAGVAQSPRYKIIEKRQSVAFWCNPISGHATLYWYQQILGQGPKLLIQFQNNGVVDDSQLPKDRFSAERLKGVDSTLKIQPAKLEDSAVYLCASSLRGDTLFHGYTFGSGTRLTVV.